This T cell receptor beta chain was recovered during a study of cytomegalovirus exposure and HLA in healthy donors. Findings and limits, study-wide: Per a later analysis, HLA-associated TCR beta chains showed more clonal expansion than other, equally common TCR beta chains. Analyzed later, most CMV-associated TCR beta chains appeared HLA-restricted.

The CDR3 totals 15 residues. In germline, CDR1 is SGHRS, CDR2 YFSETQ. V lost 4 bases, J lost 9 bases, and 10 bases stayed unmatched. This clone was seen a few times. The antigen is undetermined. With 60 Vbeta and 13 Jbeta primers, the PCR was carried out. The repertoire was sequenced with immunoSEQ multiplex PCR; TCRdb's copy has only in-frame clones and lacks some. This table holds 25,000 to 40,000 clones, around 40% found once. Each donor was healthy, and each was a bone marrow donor. The sequence was collected from a woman aged 45-65 years in good health and CMV-seronegative. V is TRBV5-1 and J is TRBJ2-1, with 10 bases aligning to TRBD1. Sequenced: PBMCs. The CDR3 DNA sequence: TGCGCCAGCAGCCAATCGCGACAGGGGGCGGGTGAGCAGTTCTTC. Translation: CASSQSRQGAGEQFF.